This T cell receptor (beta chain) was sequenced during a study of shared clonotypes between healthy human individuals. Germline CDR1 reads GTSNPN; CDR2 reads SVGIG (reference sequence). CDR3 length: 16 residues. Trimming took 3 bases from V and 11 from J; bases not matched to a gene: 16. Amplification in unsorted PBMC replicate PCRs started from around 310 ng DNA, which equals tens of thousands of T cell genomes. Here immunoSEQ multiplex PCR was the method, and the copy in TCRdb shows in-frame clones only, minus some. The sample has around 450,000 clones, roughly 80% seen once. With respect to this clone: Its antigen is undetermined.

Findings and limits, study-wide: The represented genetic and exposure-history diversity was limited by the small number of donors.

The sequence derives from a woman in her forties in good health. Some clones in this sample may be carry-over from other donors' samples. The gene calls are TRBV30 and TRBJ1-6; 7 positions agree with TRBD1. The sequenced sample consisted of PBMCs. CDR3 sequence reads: CAWRSAYRGKVAPLHF. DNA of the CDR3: TGTGCCTGGAGGTCCGCCTACAGGGGTAAGGTGGCACCCCTCCACTTT.